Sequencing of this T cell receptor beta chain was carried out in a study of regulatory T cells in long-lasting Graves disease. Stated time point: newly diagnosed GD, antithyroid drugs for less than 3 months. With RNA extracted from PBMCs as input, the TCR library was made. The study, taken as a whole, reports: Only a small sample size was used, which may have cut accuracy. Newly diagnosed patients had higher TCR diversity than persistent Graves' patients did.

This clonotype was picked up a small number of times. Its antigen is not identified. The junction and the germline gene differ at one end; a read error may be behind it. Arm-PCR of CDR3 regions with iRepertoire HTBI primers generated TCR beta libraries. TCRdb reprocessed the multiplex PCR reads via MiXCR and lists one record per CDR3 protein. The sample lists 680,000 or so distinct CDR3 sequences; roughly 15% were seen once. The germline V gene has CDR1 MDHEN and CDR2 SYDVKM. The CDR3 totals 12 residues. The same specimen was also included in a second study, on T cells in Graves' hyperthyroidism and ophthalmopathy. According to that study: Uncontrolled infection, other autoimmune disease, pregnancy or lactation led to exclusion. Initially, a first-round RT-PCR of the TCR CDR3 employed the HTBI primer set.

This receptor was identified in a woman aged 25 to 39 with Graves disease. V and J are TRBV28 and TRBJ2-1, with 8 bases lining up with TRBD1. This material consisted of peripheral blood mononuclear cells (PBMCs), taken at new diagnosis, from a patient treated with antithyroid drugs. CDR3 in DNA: TGTGCCAGCAGTTCGGACAGGGTAACCGTCGTCTTC. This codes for CASSSDRVTVVF.